One sample yielded the 25 T cell receptor beta chains listed below, sequenced in a study of T cells after yellow fever vaccination. TCRdb analysed the 5' RACE reads with MiXCR anew, one entry per CDR3 protein. Of under 350,000 distinct CDR3 sequences in the sample, 4.1% are singletons; the top ten hold around 25%. The sample in question was PBMCs, obtained 5 days after the yellow fever booster vaccination. These receptors all come from a man between 18 and 35 years old who received the YFV17D yellow fever vaccine.

This clonotype was picked up a small number of times. J is TRBJ2-3 and V is TRBV19, with D possibly being TRBD2 (5 bases). CDR1 is LNHDA, CDR2 SQIVND, per germline (reference sequence). The CDR3 contains 14 residues. The V gene lost 3 bases and the J gene lost 1 base, with 8 bases spanning the gap. The CDR3 here is CASSISGRTDTQYF. The CDR3, as DNA: TGTGCCAGTAGTATCAGCGGACGCACAGATACGCAGTATTTT.

The sample holds a few counts of this clonotype. This chain links TRBV6-1 with TRBJ1-2; no clear D. Germline CDR1 is MNHNS and CDR2 is SASEGT. Trimming took 0 bases from V and 4 from J, leaving 9 bases between them. CDR3 length equals 14 residues. CDR3 protein: CASSEAGIRYGYTF. In DNA, the CDR3 is TGTGCCAGCAGTGAAGCGGGCATCCGCTATGGCTACACCTTC.

This clonotype was seen ten or more times. The rearrangement joins TRBV5-1 to TRBJ2-1; a possible D gene is TRBD2 (5 bases). V was cut by 4 bases and J by 8 bases, with 19 bases left in between. This CDR3 has 15 amino acids. Germline values: CDR1 SGHRS, CDR2 YFSETQ. The CDR3 reads CASSDIQRPPDEQFF. DNA of the CDR3: TGCGCCAGCAGCGATATTCAGCGGCCCCCCGATGAGCAGTTCTTC.

This clonotype appeared many times. The chain joins TRBV12-3 or TRBV12-4 to TRBJ2-5; D remains ambiguous. Trimming removed 2 bases at V and 3 bases at J, with 7 bases between. CDR3 size: 13 residues. CDR3 coding DNA: TGTGCCAGCAGTTTAACACATAAAGAGACCCAGTACTTC. Encoded protein: CASSLTHKETQYF.

In this sample, this clonotype turned up once. This chain joins TRBV18 and TRBJ2-1; 8 bases align to TRBD1. J was trimmed by 7 bases and V by 5 bases; bases with no gene match: 7. The CDR3 runs to 14 residues. CDR1 is KGHSH and CDR2 is LQKENI in the germline V gene. The CDR3 DNA reads as TGTGCCAGCTCAACAAGGACAGGGTATAATGAGCAGTTCTTC. As protein: CASSTRTGYNEQFF.

This clonotype was counted at least ten times. J is TRBJ1-2 and V is TRBV4-1; D may be TRBD1 (5 bases). Germline lookup yields CDR1 MGHRA and CDR2 YSYEKL. V gave up 3 bases and J gave up 2 bases, with 13 bases separating them. The length of the CDR3 is 15 residues. CDR3 sequence: CASSQTTESNYGYTF. CDR3 DNA: TGCGCCAGCAGCCAGACGACAGAATCAAACTATGGCTACACCTTC.

This clonotype has only a few counts. This chain connects TRBV23-1 to TRBJ2-7; 7 nucleotides agree with TRBD1. TRBV23-1 is noted as an ORF with a role that remains uncertain. The CDR3 covers 15 residues. Unmatched junction bases numbered 4, after V lost 0 bases and J lost 2 bases. CDR3 residues: CASSQSGTEAYEQYF. The CDR3, as DNA: TGCGCCAGCAGTCAATCTGGGACAGAAGCCTACGAGCAGTACTTC.

The sample holds a few counts of this clonotype. The chain carries TRBV20-1 and TRBJ2-5; D ambiguous. V was trimmed by 5 bases and J by 0 bases, leaving 13 bases between them. This CDR3 is built from 14 residues. Germline CDR1 is DFQATT and CDR2 is SNEGSKA (reference sequence). CDR3 in DNA: TGCAGTGCTCTTCAGAGGAACAACCAAGAGACCCAGTACTTC. It codes for CSALQRNNQETQYF.

This clonotype showed up just a few times. This sequence joins TRBV5-6 and TRBJ2-6, with D possibly matching TRBD1 (5 bases). CDR1 is SGHDT, CDR2 YYEEEE, per germline. The CDR3 spans 16 residues. Trimming removed 2 bases from V and 4 bases from J, with 13 bases in between. As DNA, the CDR3 is TGTGCCAGCAGCTTTCTAGGGGCGCGGGGGGCCAACGTCCTGACTTTC. This gives the protein CASSFLGARGANVLTF.

This clonotype was detected only a few times. This chain joins TRBV24-1 and TRBJ2-2; 7 positions match TRBD1. The J segment lost 7 bases and the V segment lost 9 bases, leaving 19 bases of the junction unmatched. Per germline, CDR1 KGHDR and CDR2 SFDVKD. The CDR3 has 17 amino acids. The CDR3 DNA follows: TGTGCCACCTTCCGAGAAGGACAGGCGGAACAGGGCGGGGAGCTGTTTTTT. Translating gives CATFREGQAEQGGELFF.

This clonotype was seen many times. The CDR3: CSGMEGTDRNVFF. DNA for the CDR3: TGCAGCGGGATGGAAGGGACGGATCGTAACGTTTTCTTT. The rearrangement joins TRBV29-1 to TRBJ1-1; weak D call: TRBD1 (5 bases). The CDR3 loop spans 13 amino acids. CDR1 and CDR2 from the germline V gene are SQVTM and ANQGSEA. Trimming stripped 7 bases from V and 13 bases from J, with 25 bases between.

The rearrangement uses TRBV29-1 and TRBJ2-5, with 9 bases matching TRBD1. The V gene's germline CDR1 is SQVTM and CDR2 ANQGSEA. V dropped 8 bases and J dropped 6; count of bases not matched to a gene: 13. The CDR3 runs to 14 residues. CDR3 sequence (DNA): TGCAGCTCGGCCTCCGGGACAGGGTTTAAGACCCAGTACTTC. The encoded protein is CSSASGTGFKTQYF.

Ten or more counts support this clonotype. The J gene is TRBJ2-6, the V gene TRBV15; D may be TRBD1 or TRBD2 (5 bases each). CDR3 length equals 15 residues. Between the trimmed V and J ends, which lost 3 bases and 4 bases, there was a span of 10 bases. In germline, CDR1 is LNHNV, CDR2 YYDKDF (reference sequence). CDR3 nucleotides: TGTGCCACCAGCAGGGCAGGGAGCGGGGCCAACGTCCTGACTTTC. Amino acids: CATSRAGSGANVLTF. Using reference TRBV15 and TRBJ2-6 for the parts outside the CDR3, the full variable domain is DAMVIQNPRYQVTQFGKPVTLSCSQTLNHNVMYWYQQKSSQAPKLLFHYYDKDFNNEADTPDNFQSRRPNTSFCFLDIRSPGLGDTAMYLCATSRAGSGANVLTFGAGSRLTVL.

The CDR3 DNA sequence: TGTGCCAGCAGCAAACAGAGCGAGGTCAACACCATATATTTT. Protein product: CASSKQSEVNTIYF. The J gene is TRBJ1-3, the V gene TRBV9; D is uncertain. The CDR3 totals 14 residues. The germline gives CDR1 SGDLS, CDR2 YYNGEE. With 4 bases removed from V and 7 bases from J, the gap between germline ends came to 15 bases.

This clonotype has only a few counts. This chain uses TRBV12-3 or TRBV12-4 with TRBJ2-7; D might be TRBD2 (7 bases). V lost 5 bases and J 4 bases, leaving 21 bases between the germline ends. The CDR3 runs 16 residues. This chain's CDR3 is CASSPRTDGGGYEQYF. CDR3 DNA sequence: TGTGCCAGCAGTCCCCGGACAGACGGGGGAGGGTACGAGCAGTACTTC.

In this sample, this clonotype turned up many times. The chain has TRBV5-1 and TRBJ1-6; no reliable D call. V lost 7 bases and J lost 7, with 12 bases in between. CDR3 length equals 13 residues. CDR1 and CDR2 (germline): SGHRS, YFSETQ. CDR3: CASRGLQNSPLHF. CDR3 DNA sequence: TGCGCCAGCCGTGGGTTACAGAATTCACCCCTCCACTTT.

The chain employs TRBV5-1 and TRBJ2-3; D perhaps matches TRBD2 (6 bases). The V gene lost 0 bases and the J gene lost 1 base, with 12 bases spanning the gap. CDR3 length: 16 residues. CDR1 and CDR2 from the germline V gene are SGHRS and YFSETQ. CDR3 sequence: CASSLAVGGGTDTQYF. The CDR3 nucleotides read TGCGCCAGCAGCTTGGCTGTCGGGGGAGGCACAGATACGCAGTATTTT. The whole variable domain, filled in from reference TRBV5-1 and TRBJ2-3, reads KAGVTQTPRYLIKTRGQQVTLSCSPISGHRSVSWYQQTPGQGLQFLFEYFSETQRNKGNFPGRFSGRQFSNSRSEMNVSTLELGDSALYLCASSLAVGGGTDTQYFGPGTRLTVL.

In its sample, this clonotype was seen many times. The rearrangement links TRBV5-5 to TRBJ2-3; possibly TRBD1 or TRBD2 for D (7 bases each). V was trimmed by 5 bases and J by 3 bases, leaving 22 bases between them. CDR1 and CDR2 from the germline V gene are SGHKS and YYEKEE (reference sequence). This CDR3 contains 17 residues. In DNA, the CDR3 is TGTGCCAGCAGTCCGGGGGGACAGTACCGTTTAACAGATACGCAGTATTTT. The encoded protein is CASSPGGQYRLTDTQYF. Variable domain in full (rest from reference TRBV5-5 and TRBJ2-3): DAGVTQSPTHLIKTRGQQVTLRCSPISGHKSVSWYQQVLGQGPQFIFQYYEKEERGRGNFPDRFSARQFPNYSSELNVNALLLGDSALYLCASSPGGQYRLTDTQYFGPGTRLTVL.

This clonotype appeared many times. The rearrangement uses TRBV4-3 and TRBJ2-3; TRBD1 might be the D (6 bases). The CDR3 is 14 amino acids. Between the trimmed V and J ends, which lost 1 base and 1 base, there was a span of 6 bases. Germline V lookup: CDR1 LGHNA, CDR2 YSLEER. The CDR3 protein is CASSQGGRTDTQYF. In DNA, the CDR3 is TGCGCCAGCAGCCAAGGGGGGCGCACAGATACGCAGTATTTT.

This clonotype appeared a few times. The V gene is TRBV11-3, the J gene TRBJ2-5, with 7 bases identical to TRBD2. Germline-derived CDR1 and CDR2 are SGHNT and YENEEA. The CDR3 contains 14 residues. V trimming: 5 bases; J trimming: 2 bases; junction bases outside the gene matches: 5. CDR3: CASSPAGMQETQYF. The CDR3 DNA reads TGTGCCAGCAGCCCAGCGGGGATGCAAGAGACCCAGTACTTC.

This clonotype was observed a few times. The chain joins TRBV5-8 to TRBJ1-6; 7 bases line up with TRBD1. Germline assignment: CDR1 SGHTS and CDR2 YDEGEE. V lost 4 bases to trimming and J lost 9 bases; unmatched junction nucleotides: 10. The CDR3 is made up of 15 amino acids. CDR3 protein: CASSHQPGGFSPLHF. In nucleotides, the CDR3 is TGTGCCAGCAGCCACCAACCAGGGGGGTTTTCACCCCTCCACTTT.

This clonotype was detected many times. In DNA form, the CDR3 reads TGTGCCAGCAGTGACCGGGATACGCAGTATTTT. Protein: CASSDRDTQYF. V and J are TRBV6-1 and TRBJ2-3; D uncertain. V lost 3 bases, J lost 6 bases, and 4 bases lay in between. Germline V gene sequence: CDR1 MNHNS, CDR2 SASEGT. The CDR3 is made up of 11 amino acids.

This clonotype was seen ten or more times. This sequence joins TRBV7-6 and TRBJ1-1; D may be TRBD1 (6 bases). Trimming left V 0 bases short and J 6 bases short, with 14 bases between. Per germline, CDR1 SGHVS and CDR2 FNYEAQ. This CDR3 contains 15 residues. This chain's CDR3 is CASSLAQGKLAEAFF. DNA of the CDR3: TGTGCCAGCAGCTTAGCTCAGGGGAAGCTCGCTGAAGCTTTCTTT.

This clonotype came up many times. The rearrangement joins TRBV5-6 to TRBJ2-5; 8 bases match TRBD2. The CDR3 contains 14 residues. V was pared by 4 bases and J by 5 bases, with 7 bases of the junction left unmatched. Germline V CDR1 and CDR2: SGHDT, YYEEEE. The CDR3 here is CASSGKRGIETQYF. The CDR3 DNA reads TGTGCCAGCAGCGGGAAGCGGGGGATTGAGACCCAGTACTTC.

The chain joins TRBV7-8 to TRBJ1-1; possible D gene TRBD1, 6 bases. CDR1 and CDR2 (germline): SGHVS, FQNEAQ. Deletions cut 5 bases from V and 4 bases from J, with 17 bases between. The CDR3 loop spans 15 amino acids. CDR3 bases: TGTGCCAGCAGCCGAATGGACAGCAGGTCCACTGAAGCTTTCTTT. Encoded protein: CASSRMDSRSTEAFF. The full variable domain, completed using reference TRBV7-8 and TRBJ1-1, is GAGVSQSPRYKVAKRGQDVALRCDPISGHVSLFWYQQALGQGPEFLTYFQNEAQLDKSGLPSDRFFAERPEGSVSTLKIQRTQQEDSAVYLCASSRMDSRSTEAFFGQGTRLTVV.